Listed here are 20 T cell receptor beta chains from one sample, sequenced in a study of blood T cell repertoires in COVID-19. The method was immunoSEQ multiplex PCR; TCRdb's version includes in-frame clones alone and lacks a portion of them. The sample carries approximately 150,000 clones, around 84% recorded once. Sample: peripheral blood. The receptors were gathered from an older woman with acute or convalescent COVID-19.

The J gene is TRBJ2-3, the V gene TRBV3-1 (or the pseudogene TRBV3-2), with 12 positions matching TRBD2. Germline loops: CDR1 LGHDT, CDR2 YNNKEL (reference sequence). J gave up 0 bases and V 4 bases, and 2 bases lay outside the gene matches. This CDR3 is built from 16 residues. Here the CDR3 DNA reads TGTGCCAGCAGCCCCCTAGCGGGGGGGAGCACAGATACGCAGTATTTT. This translates into CASSPLAGGSTDTQYF.

The chain has TRBV7-9 and TRBJ2-2; tentative D call: TRBD2 (5 bases). With 9 bases removed from V and 4 bases from J, the gap between germline ends came to 9 bases. In germline, CDR1 is SEHNR, CDR2 FQNEAQ (reference sequence). The CDR3 runs to 12 residues. The CDR3 region is CARRGSTGELFF. The CDR3 DNA is TGTGCCAGGAGAGGGAGCACCGGGGAGCTGTTTTTT.

This clone has only one observation. This chain joins TRBV27 and TRBJ1-5; 7 positions agree with TRBD1. The V segment lost 9 bases and the J segment 2 bases; nucleotides outside the gene matches: 10. The length of the CDR3 is 15 residues. Germline lookup yields CDR1 MNHEY and CDR2 SMNVEV (reference sequence). The CDR3 here is CARTPFGQGNQPQHF. Written as DNA, the CDR3 is TGTGCCAGGACGCCCTTTGGACAGGGCAATCAGCCCCAGCATTTT.

The chain uses TRBV12-3 or TRBV12-4 and TRBJ1-2, with D unclear. The V gene lost 5 bases and the J gene lost 4 bases, with 5 bases spanning the gap. The CDR3 contains 11 residues. CDR3 DNA: TGTGCCAGCAGTAACTTCTATGGCTACACCTTC. It is translated as CASSNFYGYTF.

The chain uses TRBV15 and TRBJ2-7, with a possible D match to TRBD2 (5 bases). The CDR3 loop spans 12 amino acids. V shed 9 bases and J shed 6 bases, with 15 bases lying between them. Germline CDR1 and CDR2: LNHNV and YYDKDF (reference sequence). The CDR3 spells CATGWETGEQYF. DNA for the CDR3: TGTGCCACGGGGTGGGAGACGGGCGAGCAGTACTTC.

The chain carries TRBV5-1 and TRBJ2-6; 7 nucleotides align to TRBD1. Trimming removed 4 bases from V and 0 bases from J; junction bases left unmatched: 10. Germline-derived CDR1 and CDR2 are SGHRS and YFSETQ. There are 18 residues in the CDR3. The CDR3 DNA reads TGCGCCAGCAGCGCTTTCTCGGGACAGTCCTCTGGGGCCAACGTCCTGACTTTC. As protein: CASSAFSGQSSGANVLTF.

The V gene is TRBV10-1, the J gene TRBJ2-7, with D maybe TRBD1 (6 bases). This CDR3 comprises 11 residues. Germline-derived CDR1 and CDR2 are WNHNN and SYGVQD (reference sequence). V lost 9 bases and J lost 5, with 11 bases in between. The CDR3 spells CARGAFNEQYF. The CDR3 DNA follows: TGCGCCAGGGGGGCATTCAACGAGCAGTACTTC.

The chain uses TRBV30 and TRBJ1-5; 10 bases match TRBD1. V shed 4 bases, J shed 4 bases, and the junction held 7 bases outside the gene matches. This CDR3 spans 15 amino acids. The germline V gene has CDR1 GTSNPN and CDR2 SVGIG (reference sequence). The CDR3 loop is CAWTADRGPNQPQHF. The DNA of the CDR3 is TGTGCCTGGACCGCTGACAGGGGGCCAAATCAGCCCCAGCATTTT.

This CDR3 is CASSYSQGAGGYTF. In DNA, the CDR3 is TGTGCCAGCAGTTACTCGCAGGGGGCGGGTGGCTACACCTTC. This chain connects TRBV6-6 to TRBJ1-2; 8 bases are shared with TRBD1. The CDR3 extends over 14 amino acids. Losses at the gene ends were 0 bases for V and 7 bases for J; bases not matched to a gene: 4. Germline CDR1 and CDR2: MNHNY and SVGAGI (reference sequence).

The chain has TRBV14 and TRBJ1-5, with TRBD1 as a possible D gene (5 bases). There are 14 residues in the CDR3. Trimming left V 3 bases short and J 6 bases short, with 12 bases between. In germline, CDR1 is SGHDN, CDR2 FVKESK. CDR3 DNA sequence: TGTGCCAGCAGCCATCGGGGGGTAGGTCAGCCCCAGCATTTT. This encodes CASSHRGVGQPQHF.

The V and J genes are TRBV28 and TRBJ1-6; D may be TRBD1 (6 bases). This CDR3 is built from 16 residues. Deletions cut 3 bases from V and 3 bases from J, with 12 bases between. Germline V gives CDR1 MDHEN, CDR2 SYDVKM. The CDR3 spells CASSFSRGNYNSPLHF. The CDR3 DNA reads TGTGCCAGCAGTTTTTCCAGGGGCAACTATAATTCACCCCTCCACTTT.

V and J are TRBV2 and TRBJ1-1; 7 positions agree with TRBD1. The CDR3 consists of 15 residues. Germline lookup yields CDR1 SNHLY and CDR2 FYNNEI. With 4 bases clipped from V and 1 base from J, the junction kept 6 bases outside the gene matches. CDR3 sequence: CASSARGLWNTEAFF. The CDR3 nucleotides read TGTGCCAGCAGTGCGAGGGGGCTTTGGAACACTGAAGCTTTCTTT.

This sequence joins TRBV28 and TRBJ2-7, with 8 bases that match TRBD1. V gave up 3 bases and J gave up 4 bases; unmatched junction bases: 8. The germline V gene encodes CDR1 MDHEN and CDR2 SYDVKM. CDR3 length: 15 amino acids. The CDR3 protein is CASSFPPGGAYEQYF. As DNA, the CDR3 is TGTGCCAGCAGTTTCCCCCCAGGGGGCGCGTACGAGCAGTACTTC.

The chain couples TRBV27 to TRBJ2-5, with D possibly TRBD1 on 6 matching bases. From germline, CDR1 is MNHEY and CDR2 SMNVEV (reference sequence). The CDR3 is 15 amino acids. Trimming removed 2 bases from V and 4 bases from J, with 14 bases in between. The CDR3 protein is CASSLSTGTLETQYF. CDR3 coding DNA: TGTGCCAGCAGTTTAAGCACAGGGACCCTAGAGACCCAGTACTTC.

The gene calls are TRBV7-3 and TRBJ1-1; D not resolved. This CDR3 spans 13 amino acids. Germline V lookup: CDR1 SGHTA, CDR2 FQGTGA. Deletions cut 1 base from V and 3 bases from J, with 6 bases between. The CDR3 region is CASSLMRDTEAFF. In DNA form, the CDR3 reads TGTGCCAGCAGCTTAATGAGGGACACTGAAGCTTTCTTT. Filled out from reference TRBV7-3 and TRBJ1-1, the complete variable domain reads GAGVSQTPSNKVTEKGKYVELRCDPISGHTALYWYRQSLGQGPEFLIYFQGTGAADDSGLPNDRFFAVRPEGSVSTLKIQRTERGDSAVYLCASSLMRDTEAFFGQGTRLTVV.

The chain carries TRBV11-2 and TRBJ2-5; 7 positions agree with TRBD1. The CDR3 loop spans 13 amino acids. V was clipped by 10 bases and J by 5 bases; unmatched bases: 10. Germline V gene data show CDR1 as SGHAT and CDR2 as FQNNGV. For the CDR3, the DNA is TGTGCCACCGCACAGGGGCTAGGGGAGACCCAGTACTTC. Translating gives CATAQGLGETQYF.

The rearrangement uses TRBV3-1 (or the pseudogene TRBV3-2) and TRBJ2-7; possible D gene TRBD2, 5 bases. V lost 3 bases and J lost 6, with 9 bases in between. Germline V gene lookup returns CDR1 LGHDT and CDR2 YNNKEL (reference sequence). The CDR3 runs to 12 residues. CDR3 nucleotide sequence: TGTGCCAGCAGCCACCCCCGGGGCGAGCAGTACTTC. Its protein product is CASSHPRGEQYF.

The chain joins TRBV7-8 to TRBJ2-7; 10 nucleotides match TRBD2. Germline V gene sequence: CDR1 SGHVS, CDR2 FQNEAQ. This CDR3 is 18 amino acids long. J lost 2 bases, V lost 4 bases, and 14 bases had no gene match. In nucleotides, the CDR3 is TGTGCCAGCAGCTCAGAAATAGCGGGGGGCGCCCGGGCCTACGAGCAGTACTTC. Protein: CASSSEIAGGARAYEQYF.

The gene calls are TRBV7-9 and TRBJ1-1; perhaps TRBD1 as D (5 bases). The germline V gene has CDR1 SEHNR and CDR2 FQNEAQ (reference sequence). This CDR3 comprises 14 residues. Trimming took off 4 bases at V and 0 bases at J, with 9 bases between the two ends. The CDR3 reads CASSSGGMNTEAFF. The DNA for the CDR3 is TGTGCCAGCAGCTCGGGGGGGATGAACACTGAAGCTTTCTTT.

DNA of the CDR3: TGTGCCAGCAGCTTGTACGGGGTCGATGGCTACACCTTC. Protein product: CASSLYGVDGYTF. This chain uses TRBV5-6 with TRBJ1-2; D is undetermined. This CDR3 contains 13 residues. The V end was cut by 1 base, the J end by 6 bases, with 10 bases between. Germline CDR1 reads SGHDT; CDR2 reads YYEEEE. Complete variable domain (other parts from reference TRBV5-6 and TRBJ1-2): DAGVTQSPTHLIKTRGQQVTLRCSPKSGHDTVSWYQQALGQGPQFIFQYYEEEERQRGNFPDRFSGHQFPNYSSELNVNALLLGDSALYLCASSLYGVDGYTFGSGTRLTVV.